The sequence of this T cell receptor (beta chain) was determined in a study of T cell clones after liver transplantation. In the study overall: Timepoints were pre-transplant, pre-withdrawal, and after withdrawal was completed or failed.

As regards this clone: The antigen is undetermined.

General study findings and limits: Graft donor-reactive T cells possibly entered the graft instead of undergoing deletion.

Sequencing was performed with immunoSEQ multiplex PCR; in TCRdb, only in-frame clones are kept and a portion is missing. The table includes 85,000 to 110,000 clones, approximately 79% detected once. Thawed unstimulated PBMCs were FACS-sorted by CD3, CD4 and CD8 into two populations. This material consisted of CD4+ T cells from blood, taken around 49 months after liver transplant. The sequence was obtained from a human patient who received a liver transplant. Part of the T cells may come from the graft donor.

CDR3 DNA sequence: TGTGCCAGCAGTGGTTGGGACAGCCTCTCCTCTGGAAACACCATATATTTT. The encoded protein is CASSGWDSLSSGNTIYF. This rearrangement joins TRBV6-1 to TRBJ1-3, with 7 bases aligning to TRBD1. The germline CDR1 and CDR2 sequences are MNHNS and SASEGT. The CDR3 covers 17 residues. The junction had 9 bases not matched to a gene; V was cut back by 4 bases and J by 0 bases.